These T cell receptor beta chains were read from a single sample in a study of CD8+ T cells in alopecia areata. Method: immunoSEQ multiplex PCR; TCRdb's copy keeps in-frame clones and lacks some. The sample yields around 140,000 clones, roughly 62% seen once. The sequences come from CD4+ T cells sorted from blood, collected at week 0. Every receptor here comes from a human donor with alopecia areata. Each CDR3 is given with its conserved first and last residue. The order of the fields is D gene, clone size, V gene, J gene, CDR3 DNA, CDR3 protein. D genes are given only for firm matches. Some rows mark clone size as missing; the rest say once, few, many or name a class of expanded clone.

D: TRBD1; size: .; V: TRBV30; J: TRBJ1-1; DNA: TGTGCCTGGAGTCCGGGACAGGGTCACACTGAAGCTTTCTTT; CDR3: CAWSPGQGHTEAFF
D: .; size: .; V: TRBV4-1; J: TRBJ1-2; DNA: TGCGCCAGCAGCCTAAGAGGTGACAGCGGTTCCTCCCACTATGGCTACACCTTC; CDR3: CASSLRGDSGSSHYGYTF
D: TRBD2; size: .; V: TRBV27; J: TRBJ2-1; DNA: TGTGCCAGCGCGGGGGGCTCTGCCTGGTACAATGAGCAGTTCTTC; CDR3: CASAGGSAWYNEQFF
D: .; size: .; V: TRBV5-1; J: TRBJ2-1; DNA: TGCGCCAGCAGCTTTTCGACAGGCACAAGGGAGCAGTTCTTC; CDR3: CASSFSTGTREQFF
D: TRBD1; size: few; V: TRBV29-1; J: TRBJ2-1; DNA: TGCAGCGTGCACAGGGGGTCCTACAATGAGCAGTTCTTC; CDR3: CSVHRGSYNEQFF
D: .; size: few; V: TRBV25-1; J: TRBJ1-1; DNA: TGTGCCAGCAGTGAATCCTCAATGTCCCCGTTT; CDR3: CASSESSMSPF
D: TRBD2; size: .; V: TRBV27; J: TRBJ2-2; DNA: TGTGCCAGCAGTAACTCTCCCGGGGGGGCGTTGACCGGGGAGCTGTTTTTT; CDR3: CASSNSPGGALTGELFF
D: .; size: few; V: TRBV6-5; J: TRBJ2-5; DNA: TGTGCCAGCAGTTACGGACAAGAGACCCAGTACTTC; CDR3: CASSYGQETQYF
D: .; size: .; V: TRBV7-9; J: TRBJ1-2; DNA: TGTGCCAGCACCATTGAACTATCAGGGGCGCGTGGCTACACCTTC; CDR3: CASTIELSGARGYTF
D: .; size: .; V: TRBV4-2; J: TRBJ1-6; DNA: TGTGCCAGCAGCCAAGAGGGACGGGAGAATTCACCCCTCCACTTT; CDR3: CASSQEGRENSPLHF
D: .; size: .; V: TRBV13; J: TRBJ2-3; DNA: TGTGCCAGCAGCTTAAAACAGGGTTCCGATACGCAGTATTTT; CDR3: CASSLKQGSDTQYF
D: .; size: .; V: TRBV28; J: TRBJ1-6; DNA: TGTGCCAGCAGTCGGCAGACGTGGTCACCCCTCCACTTT; CDR3: CASSRQTWSPLHF
D: TRBD2; size: few; V: TRBV6-5; J: TRBJ2-1; DNA: TGTGCCAGCAGGTCTAGCGGGGGGCCACGCAATGAGCAGTTCTTC; CDR3: CASRSSGGPRNEQFF
D: TRBD1; size: .; V: TRBV10-3; J: TRBJ1-2; DNA: TGTGCCATCAGTGAGTCGGGGACAGGGTATGGCTACACCTTC; CDR3: CAISESGTGYGYTF
D: TRBD2; size: .; V: TRBV5-1; J: TRBJ2-5; DNA: TGCGCCAGCAGCTCGGGACTAGCGCAAGAGACCCAGTACTTC; CDR3: CASSSGLAQETQYF
D: TRBD1; size: .; V: TRBV6-1; J: TRBJ1-5; DNA: TGTGCCAGCAGGACAGGGGGCAATCAGCCCCAGCATTTT; CDR3: CASRTGGNQPQHF
D: .; size: .; V: TRBV30; J: TRBJ1-2; DNA: TGTGCCTGGAGTAAAAAGGGGAGGACGGACTATGGCTACACCTTC; CDR3: CAWSKKGRTDYGYTF
D: .; size: .; V: TRBV10-3; J: TRBJ1-1; DNA: TGTGCCACGACAGGGAACACTGAAGCTTTCTTT; CDR3: CATTGNTEAFF
D: .; size: .; V: TRBV15; J: TRBJ2-3; DNA: TGTGCCACCAGCAGAGGCGGTACCGGGGGTGATACGCAGTATTTT; CDR3: CATSRGGTGGDTQYF
D: TRBD2; size: .; V: TRBV2; J: TRBJ2-1; DNA: TGTGCCAGCAGTGAAAAGCGGGGCTCCTACAATGAGCAGTTCTTC; CDR3: CASSEKRGSYNEQFF
D: .; size: .; V: TRBV30; J: TRBJ2-2; DNA: TGTGCCTGGAGCCAGTCCAGCACCGGGGAGCTGTTTTTT; CDR3: CAWSQSSTGELFF
D: .; size: .; V: TRBV7-3; J: TRBJ1-1; DNA: TGTGCCAGCAGCTCTGGACAGCCCTTGAACACTGAAGCTTTCTTT; CDR3: CASSSGQPLNTEAFF
D: .; size: .; V: TRBV29-1; J: TRBJ2-1; DNA: TGCAGCACCCTTTCTTTGGGTTATGAGCAGTTCTTC; CDR3: CSTLSLGYEQFF
D: .; size: .; V: TRBV12-5; J: TRBJ2-3; DNA: TGTGCTAGTGGTATGGGCTACACAGATACGCAGTATTTT; CDR3: CASGMGYTDTQYF
D: .; size: few; V: TRBV7-9; J: TRBJ1-1; DNA: TGTGCCAGCAGCTTAGGAGGAAAGGACACTGAAGCTTTCTTT; CDR3: CASSLGGKDTEAFF
D: .; size: .; V: TRBV30; J: TRBJ1-1; DNA: TGTGCCTGGAGTGGGTTAGTTGGCGCCACTGAAGCTTTCTTT; CDR3: CAWSGLVGATEAFF
D: TRBD2; size: few; V: TRBV2; J: TRBJ2-3; DNA: TGTGCCAGCAGCTCTAGCGGGGGCAGCACAGATACGCAGTATTTT; CDR3: CASSSSGGSTDTQYF
D: .; size: .; V: TRBV29-1; J: TRBJ1-2; DNA: TGCAGCGTTGCGGGGACCAACTATGGCTACACCTTC; CDR3: CSVAGTNYGYTF
D: .; size: .; V: TRBV9; J: TRBJ2-1; DNA: TGTGCCAGCAGCTCCCGGTCAGCAGTGAATGAGCAGTTCTTC; CDR3: CASSSRSAVNEQFF
D: .; size: .; V: TRBV7-2; J: TRBJ2-7; DNA: TGTGCCAGCAGCTTAAGGGCAGGGGCACACAACGAGCAGTACTTC; CDR3: CASSLRAGAHNEQYF
D: TRBD1; size: .; V: TRBV29-1; J: TRBJ1-1; DNA: TGCAGCGTTTCCTGGACAGGGGGCACTGAAGCTTTCTTT; CDR3: CSVSWTGGTEAFF
D: .; size: .; V: TRBV29-1; J: TRBJ1-2; DNA: TGCAGCGTTGAACAGCAGCGGGGGACTGGCTACACCTTC; CDR3: CSVEQQRGTGYTF